This TCR beta chain was observed in a study of blood T cells in healthy people across ages. The germline CDR1 and CDR2 sequences are LGHDT and YNNKEL (reference sequence). The CDR3 covers 16 residues. Deletions cut 6 bases from V and 3 bases from J, with 20 bases between. A second PCR of roughly 6 to 12 cycles used a sample-barcoded 5' primer and a J-beta primer mix. TCRdb passed the 5' RACE reads through MiXCR, listing each CDR3 protein once. Here the sample spans 1.5 million or so distinct CDR3 sequences, 40% to 45% being singletons. The V gene is TRBV3-1, the J gene TRBJ2-5, with D perhaps TRBD1 (5 bases). The sequence was obtained from a woman aged 18-29 years in good health. Sequencing was done on a sample of blood. The CDR3 coding sequence is TGTGCCAGCAGAAAGGGGCGGAGCTCTTTAGAAGAGACCCAGTACTTC. This translates into CASRKGRSSLEETQYF.